The rows below give T cell receptor beta chains drawn from one sample of a study of blood T cell repertoires in COVID-19. Produced via immunoSEQ multiplex PCR; TCRdb's table is partial and in-frame only. Counted here are 65,000 to 80,000 clones, about nine tenths occurring once; the ten biggest clones make up more than 15%. Sequenced: peripheral blood. The receptors derive from a man older than 75 in a cohort sampled during active COVID-19. Each CDR3 is given with its conserved first and last residue. The D gene is left open where the match is weak.

D | J | V | CDR3
NA | TRBJ2-5 | TRBV5-1 | CASSSTTGVETQYF
TRBD1 | TRBJ1-1 | TRBV9 | CASSTRTGGNTEAFF
NA | TRBJ1-1 | TRBV18 | CASSTLSGVGDTEAFF
TRBD2 | TRBJ2-1 | TRBV5-4 | CASSLGGGPYNEQFF
TRBD1 | TRBJ1-2 | TRBV19 | CASSTRQGAGYGYTF
TRBD1 | TRBJ2-5 | TRBV4-2 | CASSQDRRGFAETQYF
NA | TRBJ1-2 | TRBV2 | CASSELGADYGYTF
NA | TRBJ2-5 | TRBV7-9 | CASTPNVDTETQYF
TRBD1 | TRBJ2-2 | TRBV24-1 | CATSDPRGQGNTGELFF
TRBD1 | TRBJ1-4 | TRBV4-3 | CASSQDKDRGEKLFF
TRBD2 | TRBJ2-2 | TRBV24-1 | CATSDAFWSGGPNTGELFF
TRBD2 | TRBJ2-1 | TRBV10-3 | CAIAGGTNNEQFF
NA | TRBJ2-1 | TRBV5-1 | CASSLAGQGYNEQFF
TRBD2 | TRBJ2-5 | TRBV5-1 | CASSLTSAKETQYF
TRBD1 | TRBJ1-1 | TRBV4-2 | CASSRGQGNTEAFF
NA | TRBJ2-5 | TRBV7-3 | CASSSQGGETQYF
NA | TRBJ2-5 | TRBV6-6 | CASRTGRVSETQYF
NA | TRBJ1-2 | TRBV7-8 | CASRSDSSYGYTF